Listed here are 27 T cell receptor beta chains from one sample, sequenced in a study of cytomegalovirus exposure and HLA in healthy donors. Vbeta (60) and Jbeta (13) primers were used in the PCR. TCRdb's table, derived via immunoSEQ multiplex PCR, lists solely in-frame clones and lacks some. The sample has 100,000 to 150,000 clones; about four fifths are singletons. Sequenced: PBMCs. The receptors were gathered from a woman aged 55-75 years in good health and CMV-seropositive.

V usage is TRBV10-3 and J usage is TRBJ2-7; 11 bases are shared with TRBD2. V trimming: 3 bases; J trimming: 0 bases; junction bases outside the gene matches: 4. The germline CDR1 and CDR2 sequences are ENHRY and SYGVKD. The CDR3 consists of 16 residues. In DNA form, the CDR3 reads TGTGCCATCAGTGATCCCGGGACTAGCGGCTCCTACGAGCAGTACTTC. Its protein is CAISDPGTSGSYEQYF.

The genes are TRBV11-3 and TRBJ1-3, with D possibly matching TRBD1 (6 bases). CDR1 and CDR2 (germline): SGHNT, YENEEA. V lost 5 bases to trimming and J lost 0 bases, with 11 bases between them. The CDR3 has 15 amino acids. CDR3 protein: CASSMDSNSGNTIYF. The CDR3 coding sequence is TGTGCCAGCAGCATGGACAGTAACTCTGGAAACACCATATATTTT.

This chain connects TRBV15 to TRBJ2-1; 10 bases are shared with TRBD1. This CDR3 contains 17 residues. Germline assignment: CDR1 LNHNV and CDR2 YYDKDF (reference sequence). With 1 base clipped from V and 6 bases from J, the junction kept 9 bases outside the gene matches. This chain's CDR3 is CATSRGSGTGAINEQFF. The CDR3 region has the DNA TGTGCCACCAGCAGAGGCTCCGGGACAGGGGCGATCAATGAGCAGTTCTTC.

This sequence joins TRBV7-2 and TRBJ2-3; possibly TRBD1 for D (6 bases). The CDR3 runs 16 residues. V was pared by 5 bases and J by 2 bases, with 17 bases between. The germline V gene encodes CDR1 SGHTA and CDR2 FQGNSA. The CDR3 region is CASSQRGSLYTDTQYF. As DNA, the CDR3 is TGTGCCAGCAGCCAAAGGGGGTCCCTGTACACAGATACGCAGTATTTT.

As to this clone: The junction does not match germline at one end; this may be a read error. This chain connects TRBV14 to TRBJ1-2; TRBD1 aligns across 9 bases. The CDR3 has 14 amino acids. Germline CDR1 and CDR2: SGHDN and FVKESK. This CDR3 reads CASSPGTGTYGYTF. CDR3 nucleotide sequence: TGCGCCAGCAGTCCCGGGACAGGGACCTATGGCTACACCTTC.

The chain links TRBV9 to TRBJ2-2; D unresolved. With 0 bases removed from V and 2 bases from J, the gap between germline ends came to 14 bases. Germline V gives CDR1 SGDLS, CDR2 YYNGEE. The CDR3 covers 17 residues. The CDR3 DNA reads TGTGCCAGCAGCGTAGGACCAGACTTAATTAACACCGGGGAGCTGTTTTTT. This encodes CASSVGPDLINTGELFF.

This chain joins TRBV18 and TRBJ2-7; 11 nucleotides agree with TRBD1. V shed 3 bases, J shed 3 bases, and the junction held 4 bases outside the gene matches. There are 15 residues in the CDR3. Germline assignment: CDR1 KGHSH and CDR2 LQKENI. This CDR3 is CASSPRTGGNYEQYF. For the CDR3, the DNA is TGTGCCAGCTCACCTAGGACAGGGGGCAACTACGAGCAGTACTTC.

The V and J genes are TRBV19 and TRBJ2-5; D is perhaps TRBD2 (7 bases). Germline V CDR1 and CDR2: LNHDA, SQIVND (reference sequence). Trimming left V 5 bases short and J 1 base short, with 14 bases between. This CDR3 comprises 15 residues. Here the CDR3 DNA reads TGTGCCAGTAGTTGGACGGGGGGCCGCCAAGAGACCCAGTACTTC. Amino acid sequence: CASSWTGGRQETQYF.

The chain couples TRBV27 to TRBJ2-1; 7 nucleotides match TRBD1. V dropped 5 bases and J dropped 5; count of bases not matched to a gene: 6. Germline CDR1 reads MNHEY; CDR2 reads SMNVEV (reference sequence). CDR3 length: 14 amino acids. The CDR3 protein is CASSPGTVDNEQFF. The CDR3 DNA reads TGTGCCAGCAGTCCCGGGACAGTCGACAATGAGCAGTTCTTC.

The chain carries TRBV5-6 and TRBJ1-2; D is perhaps TRBD1 (5 bases). The CDR3 is made up of 12 amino acids. The germline CDR1 and CDR2 sequences are SGHDT and YYEEEE. V was shortened by 7 bases and J by 4 bases, with 11 bases between the two germline ends. The CDR3 DNA sequence: TGTGCCAGCGGGAGGGGCGGCTATGGCTACACCTTC. This encodes CASGRGGYGYTF.

This CDR3 is CASSFWSGTEAFF. The CDR3 bases are TGTGCCAGCAGTTTTTGGTCAGGAACTGAAGCTTTCTTT. The chain couples TRBV27 to TRBJ1-1; the D is unclear. Trimming shortened V by 3 bases and J by 5 bases, and 10 bases separated the two germline ends. This CDR3 is built from 13 residues. Germline V gene lookup returns CDR1 MNHEY and CDR2 SMNVEV (reference sequence).

This rearrangement joins TRBV29-1 to TRBJ1-1, with TRBD1 matching 7 bases. Germline V gene lookup returns CDR1 SQVTM and CDR2 ANQGSEA. The CDR3 is 14 amino acids. V shed 6 bases, J shed 1 base, and the junction held 8 bases outside the gene matches. DNA of the CDR3: TGCAGCGTATCAGGGGGGATAAAGAACACTGAAGCTTTCTTT. This codes for CSVSGGIKNTEAFF.

This clone turned up a few times. The chain couples TRBV5-4 to TRBJ1-2, with TRBD1 matching over 7 bases. V lost 5 bases to trimming and J lost 9 bases; unmatched junction nucleotides: 7. The germline CDR1 and CDR2 sequences are SGHNT and YYREEE (reference sequence). This CDR3 spans 12 amino acids. CDR3 in amino acids: CASSWDSGSYTF. CDR3 DNA: TGTGCCAGCAGTTGGGACAGTGGGAGCTACACCTTC.

The chain recombines TRBV30 with TRBJ1-2; TRBD1 aligns across 7 bases. This CDR3 spans 13 amino acids. Per the germline V gene, CDR1 is GTSNPN and CDR2 is SVGIG (reference sequence). V gave up 0 bases and J gave up 6 bases; unmatched junction bases: 4. The CDR3 sequence: CAWSVNRGDGYTF. The CDR3 region has the DNA TGTGCCTGGAGTGTTAACAGGGGAGATGGCTACACCTTC. Full variable domain (rest looked up from reference TRBV30 and TRBJ1-2): SQTIHQWPATLVQPVGSPLSLECTVEGTSNPNLYWYRQAAGRGLQLLFYSVGIGQISSEVPQNLSASRPQDRQFILSSKKLLLSDSGFYLCAWSVNRGDGYTFGSGTRLTVV.

As to this clone: One end of the junction does not line up with germline, which may come from a read error. This chain links TRBV7-9 with TRBJ1-1, with 7 bases fitting TRBD1. From germline, CDR1 is SEHNR and CDR2 FQNEAQ (reference sequence). The CDR3 totals 16 residues. The CDR3 region is CSSSPLQGNMNTEAFF. The CDR3 bases are TGTTCCAGCAGCCCACTACAGGGGAACATGAACACTGAAGCTTTCTTT.

The chain recombines TRBV5-4 with TRBJ2-1; D call uncertain. Trimming removed 2 bases at V and 6 bases at J, with 6 bases between. The CDR3 covers 12 residues. CDR1 SGHNT and CDR2 YYREEE come from the germline V gene (reference sequence). The CDR3 DNA reads TGTGCCAGCAGCTTCCCCGGCAATGAGCAGTTCTTC. Translated: CASSFPGNEQFF.

The chain employs TRBV7-9 and TRBJ1-2; 10 bases are a match to TRBD1. CDR1 is SEHNR, CDR2 FQNEAQ, per germline (reference sequence). With V trimmed by 5 bases and J by 5 bases, 8 bases remained unmatched. CDR3 size: 15 residues. The CDR3 coding sequence is TGTGCCAGCAGCCCGACAGGGGGCGCGTATTATGGCTACACCTTC. It codes for CASSPTGGAYYGYTF.

The chain combines TRBV27 with TRBJ1-6, with no clear D. V lost 4 bases and J 0 bases, leaving 7 bases between the germline ends. CDR1 MNHEY and CDR2 SMNVEV come from the germline V gene (reference sequence). The CDR3 is 15 amino acids. The CDR3 here is CASSYRDSYNSPLHF. CDR3 coding DNA: TGTGCCAGCAGTTACCGGGACTCCTATAATTCACCCCTCCACTTT.

CDR3 nucleotide sequence: TGTGCCAGCAGCTTCCTTAGCGGGGGGAGCTCCTACGAGCAGTACTTC. The encoded protein is CASSFLSGGSSYEQYF. The rearrangement links TRBV5-6 to TRBJ2-7; TRBD2 aligns across 10 bases. Trimming cost V 2 bases and J 0 bases; bases outside gene matches: 5. The germline V gene encodes CDR1 SGHDT and CDR2 YYEEEE. The CDR3 sequence is 16 residues long.

The V and J genes are TRBV19 and TRBJ1-2; 7 nucleotides align to TRBD1. Germline V gene data show CDR1 as LNHDA and CDR2 as SQIVND (reference sequence). V lost 8 bases and J lost 5; bases outside the gene matches: 2. This CDR3 is 11 amino acids long. The CDR3 coding sequence is TGTGCCAGTTCAGGGGGGTATGGCTACACCTTC. Its protein product is CASSGGYGYTF.

By share, this clone counts as medium-sized. The chain joins TRBV19 to TRBJ2-7, with D maybe TRBD1 (6 bases). V was pared by 5 bases and J by 4 bases, with 18 bases between. The CDR3 loop spans 15 amino acids. CDR1 and CDR2 from the germline V gene are LNHDA and SQIVND (reference sequence). The CDR3 DNA reads as TGTGCCAGTAGTCTGAGTAGGGGCAGGGGTTACGAGCAGTACTTC. Its protein is CASSLSRGRGYEQYF.

This sequence joins TRBV6-6 and TRBJ2-7; D is ambiguous. V lost 0 bases, J lost 2 bases, and 8 bases lay in between. CDR1 and CDR2 (germline): MNHNY, SVGAGI (reference sequence). The CDR3 is 14 amino acids. The CDR3 loop reads CASSYSGSTYEQYF. The CDR3 DNA is TGTGCCAGCAGTTACTCTGGCAGTACCTACGAGCAGTACTTC.

The chain is built from TRBV7-9 and TRBJ1-4; possibly TRBD1 for D (5 bases). Per the germline V gene, CDR1 is SEHNR and CDR2 is FQNEAQ (reference sequence). V lost 4 bases and J 15 bases, leaving 18 bases between the germline ends. This CDR3 is 13 amino acids long. CDR3 loop: CASSSTLDTKLFF. The CDR3, as DNA: TGTGCCAGCAGCTCCACATTGGACACGAAGTTGTTTTTT.

This sequence joins TRBV12-5 and TRBJ2-3, with D possibly TRBD2 on 5 matching bases. CDR3 size: 12 residues. Trimming pared 4 bases from V and 5 bases from J, leaving 7 bases between. CDR1 and CDR2 from the germline V gene are LGHNT and FRNRAP. This CDR3 reads CASGYGVDTQYF. CDR3 in DNA: TGTGCTAGTGGTTACGGGGTAGATACGCAGTATTTT.

The table lists this clone with a few counts. The chain combines TRBV11-2 with TRBJ2-1; D gene unclear. With 3 bases removed from V and 0 bases from J, the gap between germline ends came to 3 bases. CDR3 length: 13 residues. Germline CDR1 reads SGHAT; CDR2 reads FQNNGV. The CDR3 is CASSLASYNEQFF. The CDR3, as DNA: TGTGCCAGCAGCTTGGCCTCCTACAATGAGCAGTTCTTC.

The J gene is TRBJ2-2, the V gene TRBV5-4; no clear D. The CDR3 runs 14 residues. Trimming removed 0 bases at V and 5 bases at J, with 8 bases between. CDR1 is SGHNT, CDR2 YYREEE, per germline (reference sequence). CDR3 sequence reads: CASSLAWRTGELFF. The CDR3 DNA sequence: TGTGCCAGCAGCTTGGCGTGGAGAACCGGGGAGCTGTTTTTT.

The CDR3 DNA is TGCAGCGTTGAAGAATCCCGGGGGCTAGCGGGAGACAAGACCCAGTACTTC. This encodes CSVEESRGLAGDKTQYF. The rearrangement joins TRBV29-1 to TRBJ2-5; TRBD2 matches 10 bases. CDR1 is SQVTM, CDR2 ANQGSEA, per germline. The V segment lost 0 bases and the J segment 6 bases; nucleotides outside the gene matches: 13. This CDR3 region has 17 residues.